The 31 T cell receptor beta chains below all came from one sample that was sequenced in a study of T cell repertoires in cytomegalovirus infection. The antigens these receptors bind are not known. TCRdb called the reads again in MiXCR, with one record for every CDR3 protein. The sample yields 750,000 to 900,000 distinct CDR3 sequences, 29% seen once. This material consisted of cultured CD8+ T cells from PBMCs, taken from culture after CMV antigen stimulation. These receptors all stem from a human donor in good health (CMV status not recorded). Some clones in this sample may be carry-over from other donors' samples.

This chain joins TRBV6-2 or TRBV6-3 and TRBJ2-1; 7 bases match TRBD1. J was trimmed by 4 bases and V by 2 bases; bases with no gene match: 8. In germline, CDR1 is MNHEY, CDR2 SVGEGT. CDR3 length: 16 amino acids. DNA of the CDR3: TGTGCCAGCAGTTACCCCACCCGGGACAGTTACAATGAGCAGTTCTTC. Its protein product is CASSYPTRDSYNEQFF.

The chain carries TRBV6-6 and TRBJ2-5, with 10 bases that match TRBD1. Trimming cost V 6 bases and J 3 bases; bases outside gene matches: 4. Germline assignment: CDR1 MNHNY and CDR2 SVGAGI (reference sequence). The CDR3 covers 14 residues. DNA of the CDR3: TGTGCCAGCAGCTGGACAGGGGGGGAAGAGACCCAGTACTTC. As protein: CASSWTGGEETQYF.

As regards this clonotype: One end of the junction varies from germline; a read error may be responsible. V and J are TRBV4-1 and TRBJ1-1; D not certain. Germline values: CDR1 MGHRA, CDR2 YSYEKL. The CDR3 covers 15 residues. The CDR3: CASSQDGILDTEAFF. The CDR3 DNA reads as TGTGCCAGCAGCCAAGACGGGATTCTGGACACTGAAGCTTTCTTT.

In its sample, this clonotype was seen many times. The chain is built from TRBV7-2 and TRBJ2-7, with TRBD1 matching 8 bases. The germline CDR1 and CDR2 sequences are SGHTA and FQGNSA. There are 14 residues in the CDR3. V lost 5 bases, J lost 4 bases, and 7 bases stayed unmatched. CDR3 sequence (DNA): TGTGCCAGCAGCCCTCCAGGGGGCCCTTACGAGCAGTACTTC. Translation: CASSPPGGPYEQYF.

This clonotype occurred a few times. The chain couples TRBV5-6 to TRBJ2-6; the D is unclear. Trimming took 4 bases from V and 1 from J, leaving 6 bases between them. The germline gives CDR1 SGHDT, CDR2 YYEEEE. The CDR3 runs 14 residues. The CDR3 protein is CASSTPSGANVLTF. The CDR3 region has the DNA TGTGCCAGCAGCACCCCATCTGGGGCCAACGTCCTGACTTTC. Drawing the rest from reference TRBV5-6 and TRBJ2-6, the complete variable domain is DAGVTQSPTHLIKTRGQQVTLRCSPKSGHDTVSWYQQALGQGPQFIFQYYEEEERQRGNFPDRFSGHQFPNYSSELNVNALLLGDSALYLCASSTPSGANVLTFGAGSRLTVL.

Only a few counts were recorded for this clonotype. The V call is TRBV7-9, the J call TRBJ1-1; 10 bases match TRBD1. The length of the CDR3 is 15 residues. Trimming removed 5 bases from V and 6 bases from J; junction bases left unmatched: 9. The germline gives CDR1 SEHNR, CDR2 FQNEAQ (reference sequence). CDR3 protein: CASSLGTGALPEAFF. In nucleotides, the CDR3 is TGTGCCAGCAGCCTGGGGACAGGGGCCTTACCTGAAGCTTTCTTT.

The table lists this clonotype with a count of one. CDR3 bases: TGTGCCAGCAGAAGAGCGAATCAGCCCCAGCATTTT. Translating it yields CASRRANQPQHF. The chain is built from TRBV5-6 and TRBJ1-5; D gene ambiguous. CDR3 size: 12 residues. Germline CDR1 reads SGHDT; CDR2 reads YYEEEE. V lost 5 bases and J lost 4, with 7 bases in between.

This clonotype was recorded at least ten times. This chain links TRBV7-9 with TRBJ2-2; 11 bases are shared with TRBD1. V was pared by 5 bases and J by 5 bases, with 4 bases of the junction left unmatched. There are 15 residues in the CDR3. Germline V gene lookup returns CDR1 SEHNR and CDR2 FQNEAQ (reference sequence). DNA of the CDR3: TGTGCCAGCAGCGCGGACAGGGGGCTTACCGGGGAGCTGTTTTTT. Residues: CASSADRGLTGELFF.

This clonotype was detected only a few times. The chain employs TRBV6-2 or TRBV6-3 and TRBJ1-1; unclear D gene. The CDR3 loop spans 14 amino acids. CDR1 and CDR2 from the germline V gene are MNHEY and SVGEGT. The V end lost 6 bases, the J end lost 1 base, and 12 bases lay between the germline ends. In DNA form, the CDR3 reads TGTGCCAGCAGCCCCGCAGTGTCGAACACTGAAGCTTTCTTT. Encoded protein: CASSPAVSNTEAFF.

CDR3 protein: CASSAPGQGYQPQHF. In nucleotides, the CDR3 is TGTGCCAGCAGTGCCCCGGGACAGGGTTATCAGCCCCAGCATTTT. The genes are TRBV28 and TRBJ1-5; TRBD1 matches 9 bases. V lost 5 bases and J lost 5; bases outside the gene matches: 7. This CDR3 is 15 amino acids long. Germline V gene lookup returns CDR1 MDHEN and CDR2 SYDVKM.

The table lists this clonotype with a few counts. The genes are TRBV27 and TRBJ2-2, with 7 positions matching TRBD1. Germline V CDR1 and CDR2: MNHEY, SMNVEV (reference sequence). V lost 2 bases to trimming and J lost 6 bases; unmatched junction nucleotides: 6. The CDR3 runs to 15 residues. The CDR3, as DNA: TGTGCCAGCAGTTTAACAGGGGCCTTGCCCGGGGAGCTGTTTTTT. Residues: CASSLTGALPGELFF.

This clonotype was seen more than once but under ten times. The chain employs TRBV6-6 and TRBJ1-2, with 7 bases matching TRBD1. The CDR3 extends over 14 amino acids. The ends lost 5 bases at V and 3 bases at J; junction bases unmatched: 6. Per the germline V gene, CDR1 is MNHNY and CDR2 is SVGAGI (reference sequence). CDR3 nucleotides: TGTGCCAGCAGTGACCCGGGACAGTACTATGGCTACACCTTC. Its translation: CASSDPGQYYGYTF.

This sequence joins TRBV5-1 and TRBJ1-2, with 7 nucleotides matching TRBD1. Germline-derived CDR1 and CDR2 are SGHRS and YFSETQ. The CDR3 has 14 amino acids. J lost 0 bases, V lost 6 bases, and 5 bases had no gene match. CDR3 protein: CASTETGPNYGYTF. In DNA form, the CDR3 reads TGCGCCAGCACCGAGACAGGGCCTAACTATGGCTACACCTTC.

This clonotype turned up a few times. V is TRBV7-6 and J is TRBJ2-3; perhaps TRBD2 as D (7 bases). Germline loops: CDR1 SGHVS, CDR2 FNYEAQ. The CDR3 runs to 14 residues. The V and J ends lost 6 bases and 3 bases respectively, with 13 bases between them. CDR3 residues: CASRERGGTDTQYF. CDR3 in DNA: TGTGCCAGCAGAGAAAGGGGGGGGACAGATACGCAGTATTTT.

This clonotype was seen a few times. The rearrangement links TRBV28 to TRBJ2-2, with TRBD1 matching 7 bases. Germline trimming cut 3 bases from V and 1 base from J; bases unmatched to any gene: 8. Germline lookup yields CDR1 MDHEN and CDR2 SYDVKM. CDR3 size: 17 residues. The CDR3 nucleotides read TGTGCCAGCAGTTTCTCCCTCGGGACAGAGAACACCGGGGAGCTGTTTTTT. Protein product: CASSFSLGTENTGELFF.

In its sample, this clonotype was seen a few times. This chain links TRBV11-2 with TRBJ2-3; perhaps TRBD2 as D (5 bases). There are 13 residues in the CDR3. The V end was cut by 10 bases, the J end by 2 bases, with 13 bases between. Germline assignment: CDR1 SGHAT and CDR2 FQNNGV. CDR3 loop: CATEKEDTDTQYF. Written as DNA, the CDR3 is TGTGCCACCGAGAAGGAGGACACAGATACGCAGTATTTT. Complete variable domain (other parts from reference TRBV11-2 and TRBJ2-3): EAGVAQSPRYKIIEKRQSVAFWCNPISGHATLYWYQQILGQGPKLLIQFQNNGVVDDSQLPKDRFSAERLKGVDSTLKIQPAKLEDSAVYLCATEKEDTDTQYFGPGTRLTVL.

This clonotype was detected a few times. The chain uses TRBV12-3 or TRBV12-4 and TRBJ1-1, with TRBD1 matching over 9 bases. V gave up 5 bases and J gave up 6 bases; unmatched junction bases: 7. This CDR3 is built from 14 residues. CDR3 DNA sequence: TGTGCCAGCAGTCCTGAACAGGGGGCCGCTGAAGCTTTCTTT. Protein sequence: CASSPEQGAAEAFF.

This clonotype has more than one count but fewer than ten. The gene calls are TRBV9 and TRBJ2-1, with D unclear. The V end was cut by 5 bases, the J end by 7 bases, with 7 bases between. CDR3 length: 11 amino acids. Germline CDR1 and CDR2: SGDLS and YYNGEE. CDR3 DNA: TGTGCCAGCAGTAAGACGAATGAGCAGTTCTTC. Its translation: CASSKTNEQFF.

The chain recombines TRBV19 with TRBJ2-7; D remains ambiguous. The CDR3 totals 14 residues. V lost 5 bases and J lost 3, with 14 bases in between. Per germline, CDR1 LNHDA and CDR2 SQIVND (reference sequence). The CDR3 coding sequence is TGTGCCAGTAGTTTCTCCCTAGACGGCTACGAGCAGTACTTC. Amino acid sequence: CASSFSLDGYEQYF. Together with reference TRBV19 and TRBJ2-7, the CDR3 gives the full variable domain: DGGITQSPKYLFRKEGQNVTLSCEQNLNHDAMYWYRQDPGQGLRLIYYSQIVNDFQKGDIAEGYSVSREKKESFPLTVTSAQKNPTAFYLCASSFSLDGYEQYFGPGTRLTVT.

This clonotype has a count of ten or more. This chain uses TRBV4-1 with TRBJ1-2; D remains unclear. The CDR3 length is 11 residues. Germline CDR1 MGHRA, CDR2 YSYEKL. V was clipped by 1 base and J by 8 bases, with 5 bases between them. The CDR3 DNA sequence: TGCGCCAGCAGCCAAGGTGGGGGCTACACCTTC. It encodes CASSQGGGYTF.

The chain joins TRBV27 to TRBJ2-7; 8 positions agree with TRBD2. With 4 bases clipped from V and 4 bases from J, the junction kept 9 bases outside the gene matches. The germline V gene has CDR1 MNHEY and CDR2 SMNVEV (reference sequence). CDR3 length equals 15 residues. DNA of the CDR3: TGTGCCAGCAGTTCTTCAGCGGGGGAACCTTACGAGCAGTACTTC. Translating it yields CASSSSAGEPYEQYF.

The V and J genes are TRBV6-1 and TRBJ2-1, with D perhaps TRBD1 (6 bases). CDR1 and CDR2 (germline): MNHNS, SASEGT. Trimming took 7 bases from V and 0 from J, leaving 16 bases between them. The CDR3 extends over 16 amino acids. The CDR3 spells CASNILQGSSYNEQFF. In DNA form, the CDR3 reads TGTGCCAGCAATATTCTACAGGGTAGCTCCTACAATGAGCAGTTCTTC.

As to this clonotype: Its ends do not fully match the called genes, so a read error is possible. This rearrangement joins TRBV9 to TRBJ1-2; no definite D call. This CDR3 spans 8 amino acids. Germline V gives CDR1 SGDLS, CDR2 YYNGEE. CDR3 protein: CASSVEAF. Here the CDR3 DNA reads TGTGCCAGCAGCGTAGAGGCCTTC.

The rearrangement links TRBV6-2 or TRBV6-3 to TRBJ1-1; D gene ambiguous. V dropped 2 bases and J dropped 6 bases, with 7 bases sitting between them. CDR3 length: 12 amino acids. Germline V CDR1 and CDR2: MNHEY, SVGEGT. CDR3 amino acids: CASSYNGAEAFF. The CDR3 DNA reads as TGTGCCAGCAGTTACAATGGGGCTGAAGCTTTCTTT.

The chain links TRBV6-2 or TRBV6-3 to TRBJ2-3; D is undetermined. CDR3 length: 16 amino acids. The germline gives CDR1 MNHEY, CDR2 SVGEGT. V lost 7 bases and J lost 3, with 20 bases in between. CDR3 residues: CASTEARGALTDTQYF. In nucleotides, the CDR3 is TGTGCCAGCACCGAGGCGCGCGGAGCATTGACAGATACGCAGTATTTT.

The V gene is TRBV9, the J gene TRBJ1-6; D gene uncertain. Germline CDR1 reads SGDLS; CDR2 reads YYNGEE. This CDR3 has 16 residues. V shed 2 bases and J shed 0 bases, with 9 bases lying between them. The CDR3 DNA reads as TGTGCCAGCAGCGTTTTTGGGAGCTCCTATAATTCACCCCTCCACTTT. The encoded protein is CASSVFGSSYNSPLHF.

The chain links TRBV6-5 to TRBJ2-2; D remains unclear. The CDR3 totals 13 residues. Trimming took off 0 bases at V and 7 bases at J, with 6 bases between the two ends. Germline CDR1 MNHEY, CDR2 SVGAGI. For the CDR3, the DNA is TGTGCCAGCAGTTACTCAAGGGTCGGGGAGCTGTTTTTT. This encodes CASSYSRVGELFF.

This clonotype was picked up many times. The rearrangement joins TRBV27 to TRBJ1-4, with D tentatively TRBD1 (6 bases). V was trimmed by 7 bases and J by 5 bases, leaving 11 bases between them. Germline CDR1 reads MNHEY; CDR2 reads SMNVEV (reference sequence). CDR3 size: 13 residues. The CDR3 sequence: CASMGGRNEKLFF. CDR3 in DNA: TGTGCCAGCATGGGGGGCCGAAATGAAAAACTGTTTTTT.

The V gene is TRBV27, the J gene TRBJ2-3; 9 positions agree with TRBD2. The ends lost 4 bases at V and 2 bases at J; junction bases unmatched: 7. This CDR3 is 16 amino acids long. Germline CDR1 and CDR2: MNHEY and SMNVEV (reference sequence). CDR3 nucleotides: TGTGCCAGCAGTTATCCAGCGGGGGGTTCCACAGATACGCAGTATTTT. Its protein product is CASSYPAGGSTDTQYF.

The CDR3 protein is CSARRIVETQYF. DNA of the CDR3: TGCAGTGCTAGGAGGATAGTGGAGACCCAGTACTTC. The chain employs TRBV20-1 and TRBJ2-5; no firm D call. The length of the CDR3 is 12 residues. Germline loops: CDR1 DFQATT, CDR2 SNEGSKA (reference sequence). V was trimmed by 3 bases and J by 5 bases, leaving 10 bases between them.

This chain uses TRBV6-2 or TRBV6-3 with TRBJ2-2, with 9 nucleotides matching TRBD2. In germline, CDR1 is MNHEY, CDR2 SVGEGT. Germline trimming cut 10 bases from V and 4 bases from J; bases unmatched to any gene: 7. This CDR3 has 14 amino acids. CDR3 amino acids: CATRAGGITGELFF. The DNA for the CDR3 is TGTGCCACCAGGGCGGGGGGGATCACCGGGGAGCTGTTTTTT.